A selection of T cell receptor beta chains follows, all from one sample in a study of T-cell memory formation after mild COVID-19. One entry per CDR3 protein, called by TCRdb with MiXCR from the 5' RACE reads. The repertoire holds 310,000 or so distinct CDR3 sequences, with approximately 15% as singletons. The sample taken for sequencing was PBMCs or a T cell subset sorted from them (not recorded which). The receptors derive from a man aged 18-30 years who had mild COVID-19 (a few samples of this study predate the infection). Cell type and time point are not known. The CDR3 runs from the conserved cysteine through the conserved F or W. The order of the fields is J gene, D gene, V gene, clone size, CDR3 DNA, CDR3 protein. D genes are given only for firm matches. The size of a clone is reported for some rows only, either as once, few or many, or as a class for expanded clones.

j_gene: TRBJ2-3
d_gene: TRBD2
v_gene: TRBV4-3
abundance: many
CDR3nt: TGCGCCAGCAGCCAAGCTAGCGGGGGCACAGATACGCAGTATTTT
CDR3aa: CASSQASGGTDTQYF

j_gene: TRBJ2-1
d_gene: .
v_gene: TRBV7-9
abundance: few
CDR3nt: TGTGCCAGCAGTTCTGGACGGATTAATGAGCAGTTCTTC
CDR3aa: CASSSGRINEQFF

j_gene: TRBJ2-3
d_gene: TRBD1
v_gene: TRBV12-3/TRBV12-4
abundance: .
CDR3nt: TGTGCCAGCAGTTTGGTGGGACAGGGCTTTGATACGCAGTATTTT
CDR3aa: CASSLVGQGFDTQYF

j_gene: TRBJ2-5
d_gene: TRBD2
v_gene: TRBV7-2
abundance: many
CDR3nt: TGTGCCAGCAGCCTGGGGAGGGGAGAGACCCAGTACTTC
CDR3aa: CASSLGRGETQYF

j_gene: TRBJ1-6
d_gene: TRBD1
v_gene: TRBV7-2
abundance: .
CDR3nt: TGTGCCAGCAGCTCAGCCTCCGGGACAGGGTGGGGATCACCCCTCCACTTT
CDR3aa: CASSSASGTGWGSPLHF

j_gene: TRBJ2-7
d_gene: TRBD2
v_gene: TRBV3-1
abundance: few
CDR3nt: TGTGCCAGCAGCTCCGGACTAGTAGTCGAGCAGTACTTC
CDR3aa: CASSSGLVVEQYF

j_gene: TRBJ2-3
d_gene: .
v_gene: TRBV12-3/TRBV12-4
abundance: many
CDR3nt: TGTGCCAGCAGTTTCAGTCCGGGTCGGGATACGCAGTATTTT
CDR3aa: CASSFSPGRDTQYF

j_gene: TRBJ2-2
d_gene: TRBD2
v_gene: TRBV7-2
abundance: few
CDR3nt: TGTGCCAGCAGTCGCCGTAGCGGGGGGGCCGGCACCGGGGAGCTGTTTTTT
CDR3aa: CASSRRSGGAGTGELFF

j_gene: TRBJ2-3
d_gene: .
v_gene: TRBV6-2/TRBV6-3
abundance: few
CDR3nt: TGTGCCAGCAGCCCCCTCAGGGGAATAGATACGCAGTATTTT
CDR3aa: CASSPLRGIDTQYF

j_gene: TRBJ2-7
d_gene: .
v_gene: TRBV29-1
abundance: many
CDR3nt: TGCAGCGTTGCAGGGACGGGAGCGGCCGAGCAGTACTTC
CDR3aa: CSVAGTGAAEQYF

j_gene: TRBJ2-7
d_gene: TRBD1
v_gene: TRBV6-5
abundance: .
CDR3nt: TGTGCCAGCAGTCCCCAAACGGGACAGGGGCCCCACGAGCAGTACTTC
CDR3aa: CASSPQTGQGPHEQYF

j_gene: TRBJ1-2
d_gene: .
v_gene: TRBV4-1
abundance: .
CDR3nt: TGCGCCAGCAGCCAAGCGGGGGGTGACTATGGCTACACCTTC
CDR3aa: CASSQAGGDYGYTF

j_gene: TRBJ2-3
d_gene: TRBD1
v_gene: TRBV20-1
abundance: .
CDR3nt: TGCAGTGCCGTTACCGACAGGGTCCATTTTTTT
CDR3aa: CSAVTDRVHFF

j_gene: TRBJ1-5
d_gene: .
v_gene: TRBV24-1
abundance: .
CDR3nt: TGTGCCACCAGTGAGAAACAGGGAAATCAGCCCCAGCATTTT
CDR3aa: CATSEKQGNQPQHF

j_gene: TRBJ2-1
d_gene: .
v_gene: TRBV5-6
abundance: few
CDR3nt: TGTGCCAGCGGGCGCGGGAATGAGCAGTTCTTC
CDR3aa: CASGRGNEQFF

j_gene: TRBJ2-5
d_gene: TRBD1
v_gene: TRBV4-3
abundance: .
CDR3nt: TGCGCCAGCAGCCAAGATTCGGCAGGGGGAGAGACCCAGTACTTC
CDR3aa: CASSQDSAGGETQYF

j_gene: TRBJ1-5
d_gene: .
v_gene: TRBV4-1
abundance: .
CDR3nt: TGCGCCAGCAGCCTGGTTTTGGGCAATCAGCCCCAGCATTTT
CDR3aa: CASSLVLGNQPQHF

j_gene: TRBJ1-2
d_gene: .
v_gene: TRBV4-3
abundance: many
CDR3nt: TGCGCCAGCAGCCAAGGAATCTACCGGCGCTATGGCTACACCTTC
CDR3aa: CASSQGIYRRYGYTF

j_gene: TRBJ2-5
d_gene: .
v_gene: TRBV12-3/TRBV12-4
abundance: .
CDR3nt: TGTGCCAGCAGTTTAACGGTCAGACGCCCTCAAGAGACCCAGTACTTC
CDR3aa: CASSLTVRRPQETQYF

j_gene: TRBJ1-5
d_gene: .
v_gene: TRBV15
abundance: .
CDR3nt: TGTGCCACCAGCCCAGACGGAATTATGAGGAGCAATCAGCCCCAGCATTTT
CDR3aa: CATSPDGIMRSNQPQHF

j_gene: TRBJ2-3
d_gene: TRBD1
v_gene: TRBV9
abundance: .
CDR3nt: TGTGCCAGCAGCGTCGGCGGGACAGGTACAGATACGCAGTATTTT
CDR3aa: CASSVGGTGTDTQYF

j_gene: TRBJ2-3
d_gene: TRBD2
v_gene: TRBV7-9
abundance: many
CDR3nt: TGTGCCAGCACCCCGACTAGCCTCAAAACAGATACGCAGTATTTT
CDR3aa: CASTPTSLKTDTQYF

j_gene: TRBJ1-1
d_gene: .
v_gene: TRBV7-2
abundance: few
CDR3nt: TGTGCCAGCAGCCCAGGGGTAGAGCTCTGGATGAACACTGAAGCTTTCTTT
CDR3aa: CASSPGVELWMNTEAFF

j_gene: TRBJ1-6
d_gene: .
v_gene: TRBV5-6
abundance: few
CDR3nt: TGTGCCAGCAGCCAAAAAGGGGGGGTGGATTCACCCCTCCACTTT
CDR3aa: CASSQKGGVDSPLHF

j_gene: TRBJ2-4
d_gene: TRBD1
v_gene: TRBV6-5
abundance: .
CDR3nt: TGTGCCAGCCGACCTACGGGACAGGGGGCTAACATTCAGTACTTC
CDR3aa: CASRPTGQGANIQYF

j_gene: TRBJ1-3
d_gene: .
v_gene: TRBV7-9
abundance: .
CDR3nt: TGTGCCAGCAGCTTAGGTCTACCCTCTGGAAACACCATATATTTT
CDR3aa: CASSLGLPSGNTIYF

j_gene: TRBJ1-5
d_gene: .
v_gene: TRBV7-4
abundance: few
CDR3nt: TGTGCCAGCACCTCTAAACAGGGAGAAAGGCAGCCCCAGCATTTT
CDR3aa: CASTSKQGERQPQHF

j_gene: TRBJ2-1
d_gene: .
v_gene: TRBV6-1
abundance: .
CDR3nt: TGTGCCAGCTTGGGCACCAGGCGCTCCTACAATGAGCAGTTCTTC
CDR3aa: CASLGTRRSYNEQFF

j_gene: TRBJ1-1
d_gene: TRBD1
v_gene: TRBV5-1
abundance: few
CDR3nt: TGCGCCAGCAGCTTGGTGATACAGGGGGGATCTGAAGCTTTCTTT
CDR3aa: CASSLVIQGGSEAFF

j_gene: TRBJ2-3
d_gene: TRBD2
v_gene: TRBV18
abundance: .
CDR3nt: TGTGCCAGCCCAGTTGATAGCGGGAACACAGATACGCAGTATTTT
CDR3aa: CASPVDSGNTDTQYF

j_gene: TRBJ2-3
d_gene: .
v_gene: TRBV4-3
abundance: many
CDR3nt: TGCGCCAGCAGCCAAGCCCACCGCCGCACAGATACGCAGTATTTT
CDR3aa: CASSQAHRRTDTQYF

j_gene: TRBJ2-2
d_gene: .
v_gene: TRBV5-1
abundance: .
CDR3nt: TGCGCCAGCAGTCAGCGTTCCAACACCGGGGAGCTGTTTTTT
CDR3aa: CASSQRSNTGELFF

j_gene: TRBJ2-7
d_gene: TRBD2
v_gene: TRBV7-2
abundance: few
CDR3nt: TGTGCCAGCAGTGTTTCCGGGACTAGGTCCTACGAGCAGTACTTC
CDR3aa: CASSVSGTRSYEQYF

j_gene: TRBJ2-2
d_gene: .
v_gene: TRBV7-9
abundance: .
CDR3nt: TGTGCCAGCAGCTTTAGTATGATCAACACCGGGGAGCTGTTTTTT
CDR3aa: CASSFSMINTGELFF

j_gene: TRBJ2-5
d_gene: .
v_gene: TRBV6-2/TRBV6-3
abundance: .
CDR3nt: TGTGCCAGCAGTTCCGCCGGACCGGGAGAGACCCAGTACTTC
CDR3aa: CASSSAGPGETQYF

j_gene: TRBJ1-6
d_gene: .
v_gene: TRBV5-6
abundance: few
CDR3nt: TGTGCCAGCAGCTCGAAACTCCGGACATATTCACCCCTCCACTTT
CDR3aa: CASSSKLRTYSPLHF

j_gene: TRBJ2-5
d_gene: TRBD2
v_gene: TRBV9
abundance: .
CDR3nt: TGTGCCAGCAGCGAGGGGGGCCTAGCGGGAGGGGAGACCCAGTACTTC
CDR3aa: CASSEGGLAGGETQYF

j_gene: TRBJ2-3
d_gene: TRBD2
v_gene: TRBV4-3
abundance: few
CDR3nt: TGCGCCAGCAGCCAAGATATGGCTAGCGGGGGGGGCACCGATACGCAGTATTTT
CDR3aa: CASSQDMASGGGTDTQYF

j_gene: TRBJ2-2
d_gene: .
v_gene: TRBV25-1
abundance: .
CDR3nt: TGTGCCAGCAGTGAGGCAATGTGGACCGGGGAGCTGTTTTTT
CDR3aa: CASSEAMWTGELFF

j_gene: TRBJ2-3
d_gene: TRBD2
v_gene: TRBV7-2
abundance: .
CDR3nt: TGTGCCAGCAGCTACGGACTAGCGGGGAGCACAGATACGCAGTATTTT
CDR3aa: CASSYGLAGSTDTQYF

j_gene: TRBJ2-2
d_gene: TRBD2
v_gene: TRBV29-1
abundance: few
CDR3nt: TGCAGCGTTGAAGAAGGGACTACAAACACCGGGGAGCTGTTTTTT
CDR3aa: CSVEEGTTNTGELFF

j_gene: TRBJ1-6
d_gene: .
v_gene: TRBV7-3
abundance: .
CDR3nt: TGTGCCAGCAGCTCGCAGGCGGGGTATAATTCACCCCTCCACTTT
CDR3aa: CASSSQAGYNSPLHF

j_gene: TRBJ2-1
d_gene: .
v_gene: TRBV7-9
abundance: once
CDR3nt: TGTGCCAGCACCTTACGCTCCTACAATGAGCAGTTCTTC
CDR3aa: CASTLRSYNEQFF

j_gene: TRBJ1-5
d_gene: .
v_gene: TRBV24-1
abundance: .
CDR3nt: TGTGCCACCAGTGACCCCCGGGGGGGTAGCAATCAGCCCCAGCATTTT
CDR3aa: CATSDPRGGSNQPQHF